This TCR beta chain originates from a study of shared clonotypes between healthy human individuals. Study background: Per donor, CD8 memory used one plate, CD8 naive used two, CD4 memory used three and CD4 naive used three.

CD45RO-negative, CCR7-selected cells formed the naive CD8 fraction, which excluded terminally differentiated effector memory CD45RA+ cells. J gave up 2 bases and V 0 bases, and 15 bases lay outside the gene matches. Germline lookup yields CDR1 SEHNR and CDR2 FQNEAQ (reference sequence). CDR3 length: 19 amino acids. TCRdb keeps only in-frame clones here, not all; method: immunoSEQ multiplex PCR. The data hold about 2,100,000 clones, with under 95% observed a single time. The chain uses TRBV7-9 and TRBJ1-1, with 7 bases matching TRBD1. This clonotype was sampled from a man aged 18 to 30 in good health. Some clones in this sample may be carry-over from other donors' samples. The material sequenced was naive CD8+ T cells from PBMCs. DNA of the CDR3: TGTGCCAGCAGCTTAGCTTCACAGGGACAGTTAGAGGTAAACACTGAAGCTTTCTTT. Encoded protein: CASSLASQGQLEVNTEAFF.